Given below is one TCR beta chain in context. The record originates from a study of OX40 agonist ivuxolimab in advanced cancers. The table came from immunoSEQ multiplex PCR; TCRdb's copy has only in-frame clones and leaves some out. This sample has more than 70,000 clones, with 85% to 90% found just once. This CDR3 has 15 amino acids. The germline CDR1 and CDR2 sequences are MNHEY and SVGAGI. With 6 bases clipped from V and 2 bases from J, the junction kept 6 bases outside the gene matches. This clonotype originated in an adult with an advanced solid tumor such as melanoma, head and neck, liver or kidney cancer. The V and J genes are TRBV6-5 and TRBJ2-3; 9 positions match TRBD1. Sample: CD4+ or CD8+ T cells sorted from blood, taken in a trial of the OX40 agonist ivuxolimab. DNA for the CDR3: TGTGCCAGCAGATTCCGGGACAGGGCCACAGATACGCAGTATTTT. It is translated as CASRFRDRATDTQYF.